This T cell receptor (beta chain) was recovered during a study of blood T cell repertoires in COVID-19. Study context: Samples of COVID-19 (acute and convalescent) were obtained from the United States, Italy and Spain. T cells, B-cell-depleted T cells, or PBMCs supplied cDNA or gDNA.

The J segment lost 5 bases and the V segment lost 5 bases, leaving 9 bases of the junction unmatched. Germline values: CDR1 LGHDT, CDR2 YNNKEL (reference sequence). This CDR3 has 15 amino acids. Using immunoSEQ multiplex PCR, the repertoire was profiled, and TCRdb retains in-frame clones only, with some absent. In the table there are some 250,000 clones, 80% to 90% of which are singletons. All enrollees were about 18 to 89 years old and from 25 or so US areas. Cohort 3 recovered donors had two negative PCRs, clearance, or symptom resolution. This receptor was taken from a man aged 40-50 years who had recovered from COVID-19. The chain recombines TRBV3-1 (or the pseudogene TRBV3-2) with TRBJ2-5, with 9 bases identical to TRBD2. Sequencing was performed on PBMCs or T cells enriched from blood (not recorded which). The chain's CDR3 is CASSWTGAGGETQYF. The CDR3 nucleotides read TGTGCCAGCAGCTGGACGGGGGCGGGGGGGGAGACCCAGTACTTC.